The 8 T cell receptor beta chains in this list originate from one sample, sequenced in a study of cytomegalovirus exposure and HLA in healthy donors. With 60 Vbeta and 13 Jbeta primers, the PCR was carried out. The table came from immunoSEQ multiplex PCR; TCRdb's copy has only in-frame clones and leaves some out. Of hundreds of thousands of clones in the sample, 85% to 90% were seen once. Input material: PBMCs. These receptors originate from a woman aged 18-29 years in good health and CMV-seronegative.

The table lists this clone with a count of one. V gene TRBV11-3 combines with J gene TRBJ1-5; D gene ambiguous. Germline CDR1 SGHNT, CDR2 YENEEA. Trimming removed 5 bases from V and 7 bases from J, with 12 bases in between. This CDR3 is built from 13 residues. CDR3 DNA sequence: TGTGCCAGCAGCATGGACGGCGGGCAGCCCCAGCATTTT. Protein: CASSMDGGQPQHF.

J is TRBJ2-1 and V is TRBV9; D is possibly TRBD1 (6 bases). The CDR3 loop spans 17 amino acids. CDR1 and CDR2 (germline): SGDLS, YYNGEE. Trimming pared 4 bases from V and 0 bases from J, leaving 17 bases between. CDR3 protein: CASSPTQGRGSYNEQFF. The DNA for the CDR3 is TGTGCCAGCAGCCCGACACAGGGTCGGGGCTCCTACAATGAGCAGTTCTTC.

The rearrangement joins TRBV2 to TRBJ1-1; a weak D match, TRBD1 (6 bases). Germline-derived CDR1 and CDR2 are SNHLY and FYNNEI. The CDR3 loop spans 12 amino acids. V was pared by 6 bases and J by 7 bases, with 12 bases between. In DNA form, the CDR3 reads TGTGCCAGCAGCGCAACAGGGATTGAAGCTTTCTTT. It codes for CASSATGIEAFF.

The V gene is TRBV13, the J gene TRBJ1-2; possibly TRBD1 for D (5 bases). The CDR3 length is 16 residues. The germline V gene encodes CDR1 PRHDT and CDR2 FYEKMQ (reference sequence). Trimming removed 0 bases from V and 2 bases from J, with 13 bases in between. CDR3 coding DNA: TGTGCCAGCAGCTTAGGCCGAGGACGGGGGAACTATGGCTACACCTTC. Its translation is CASSLGRGRGNYGYTF.

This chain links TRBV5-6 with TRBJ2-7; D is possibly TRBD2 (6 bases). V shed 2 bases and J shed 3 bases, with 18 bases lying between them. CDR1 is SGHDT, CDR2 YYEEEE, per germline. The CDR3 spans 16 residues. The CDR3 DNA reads TGTGCCAGCAGCTTAATGAGCATTGGGGGGAACTACGAGCAGTACTTC. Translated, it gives CASSLMSIGGNYEQYF.

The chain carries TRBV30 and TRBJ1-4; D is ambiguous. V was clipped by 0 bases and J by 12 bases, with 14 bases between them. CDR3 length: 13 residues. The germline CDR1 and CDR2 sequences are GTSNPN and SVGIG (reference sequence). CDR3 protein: CAWSVLARMELFF. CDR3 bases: TGTGCCTGGAGTGTTTTGGCCCGCATGGAACTGTTTTTT.

Here the CDR3 reads CAWSVFGDEQFF. The DNA for the CDR3 is TGTGCCTGGAGTGTATTCGGGGATGAGCAGTTCTTC. V is TRBV30 and J is TRBJ2-1; D possibly corresponds to TRBD2 (5 bases). Trimming took off 0 bases at V and 8 bases at J, with 8 bases between the two ends. This CDR3 has 12 amino acids. In germline, CDR1 is GTSNPN, CDR2 SVGIG (reference sequence).

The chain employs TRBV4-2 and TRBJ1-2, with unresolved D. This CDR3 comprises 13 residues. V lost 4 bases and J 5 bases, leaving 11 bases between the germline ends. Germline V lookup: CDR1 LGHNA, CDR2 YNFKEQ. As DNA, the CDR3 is TGTGCCAGCAGCCCGGCGGGCAGGTATGGCTACACCTTC. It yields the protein CASSPAGRYGYTF.